This T cell receptor (beta chain) comes out of a study of blood T cells in healthy people across ages. From germline, CDR1 is SEHNR and CDR2 FQNEAQ (reference sequence). The CDR3 runs 16 residues. After removal of 3 bases from V and 1 base from J, the junction contained 2 bases not matched to a gene. Study-level points and caveats: Correlation between TCR beta diversity and naive T cell percentage was strong.

This clonotype was counted between two and nine times. Antigen specificity is unknown. Using a J-beta primer mix together with a sample-barcoded 5' primer, a second PCR was run for roughly 6 to 11 cycles. Tagging of each cDNA molecule was performed by a template-switch adaptor with 12 random nucleotides. TCRdb analysed the 5' RACE reads with MiXCR anew, one entry per CDR3 protein. The sample consists of about 670,000 distinct CDR3 sequences, approximately 40% of them appearing once. Sequences were obtained from blood. This chain connects TRBV7-9 to TRBJ2-1; 11 nucleotides align to TRBD2. The TCR comes from an elderly man in good health. The CDR3 loop is CASSFGLAGSYNEQFF. For the CDR3, the DNA is TGTGCCAGCAGCTTTGGACTAGCGGGTTCCTACAATGAGCAGTTCTTC.